Listed below are T cell receptor beta chains from one sample, sequenced in a study of T-cell memory formation after mild COVID-19. In TCRdb, the 5' RACE reads were re-called with MiXCR into one record per CDR3 protein. The sample lists some 450,000 distinct CDR3 sequences, approximately 19% occurring once. The material sequenced was PBMCs or a T cell subset sorted from them (not recorded which). The receptors were sampled from a man younger than 30 who had mild COVID-19 (a few samples of this study predate the infection). Cell type and time point are not known. Each CDR3 is given with its conserved first and last residue. The order of the fields is clone size, D gene, V gene, J gene, CDR3 DNA, CDR3 protein. A D gene is named only where the DNA matches it firmly. The size of a clone is reported for some rows only, either as once, few or many, or as a class for expanded clones.

>few|.|TRBV6-5|TRBJ2-7
TGTGCCAGCAGTTACTCGTCCCTGGACAACTACGAGCAGTACTTC
CASSYSSLDNYEQYF
>few|TRBD1|TRBV5-4|TRBJ1-6
TGTGCCAGCAGAGCGTCGGACAGGGCCCAAGACCACTTT
CASRASDRAQDHF
>.|.|TRBV5-1|TRBJ2-5
TGCGCCAGCACCCCCCAGGGGCAAGAGACCCAGTACTTC
CASTPQGQETQYF
>.|.|TRBV7-8|TRBJ1-1
TGTGCCAGCAGCCCTATCGGGGGCAACACTGAAGCTTTCTTT
CASSPIGGNTEAFF
>few|.|TRBV7-8|TRBJ1-6
TGTGCCAGCAGCTTAGCGTGGAGGGAACTCAACATTTTTTATAATTCACCCCTCCACTTT
CASSLAWRELNIFYNSPLHF
>.|TRBD1|TRBV5-1|TRBJ2-2
TGCGCCAGCATGAGGACAGGGGGAACCGGGGAGCTGTTTTTT
CASMRTGGTGELFF
>.|TRBD1|TRBV5-1|TRBJ2-5
TGCGCCAGCAGCCGGATGGGACAGGGGTTTCAAGAGACCCAGTACTTC
CASSRMGQGFQETQYF
>.|.|TRBV7-2|TRBJ1-2
TGTGCCAGCTCACGTGGGGCAGGACAGATCTTTAACTATGGCTACACCTTC
CASSRGAGQIFNYGYTF
>few|TRBD1|TRBV6-5|TRBJ1-4
TGTGCCAGCACTAAGGGGGCGAGGGAAAAACTGTTTTTT
CASTKGAREKLFF
>.|TRBD1|TRBV5-1|TRBJ2-1
TGCGCCAGCAGCTTGGGTACAGGGCAGGGGGACGATGAGCAGTTCTTC
CASSLGTGQGDDEQFF
>few|TRBD1|TRBV5-1|TRBJ1-1
TGCGCCAGCAGCCAGGGGACAGGGGGAAACACTGAAGCTTTCTTT
CASSQGTGGNTEAFF
>.|.|TRBV5-6|TRBJ1-4
TGTGCCAGCAGCCATACAATGGGACAAGAGCCTGAAAAACTGTTTTTT
CASSHTMGQEPEKLFF
>many|.|TRBV7-2|TRBJ2-3
TGTGCCAGCAGCTTAGGACGGCTCACAGATACGCAGTATTTT
CASSLGRLTDTQYF
>few|.|TRBV20-1|TRBJ1-6
TGCAGTGCTAGGTTGAGCGGGGATAATTCACCCCTCCACTTT
CSARLSGDNSPLHF
>.|TRBD2|TRBV6-6|TRBJ2-3
TGTGCCAGCACCGGGACTAGCGGGGGAGGGGTGGATACGCAGTATTTT
CASTGTSGGGVDTQYF